The rows below give T cell receptor beta chains drawn from one sample of a study of OX40 agonist ivuxolimab in advanced cancers. The table came from immunoSEQ multiplex PCR; TCRdb's copy has only in-frame clones and leaves some out. This table has over 55,000 clones, 80% to 85% appearing once. This sample comprised CD4+ or CD8+ T cells sorted from blood, obtained in a trial of the OX40 agonist ivuxolimab. The receptor set was obtained from an adult with an advanced solid tumor such as melanoma, head and neck, liver or kidney cancer. The CDR3 runs from the conserved cysteine through the conserved F or W. Each record gives: V gene, clone size, J gene, D gene, CDR3 protein, CDR3 DNA. The D gene is left open where the match is weak. Clone size is shown for a subset of rows, as once, few, many or a class of expanded clone.

v_call: TRBV5-4
clone_size: -
j_call: TRBJ2-7
d_call: TRBD1
cdr3_aa: CASSTDREGEQYF
cdr3_nt: TGTGCCAGCAGCACGGACAGGGAAGGCGAGCAGTACTTC

v_call: TRBV6-1
clone_size: few
j_call: TRBJ2-7
d_call: TRBD1
cdr3_aa: CASSAQGDGEQYF
cdr3_nt: TGTGCCAGCAGTGCACAGGGGGATGGCGAGCAGTACTTC

v_call: TRBV6-1
clone_size: -
j_call: TRBJ1-3
d_call: -
cdr3_aa: CASRPGPIGNTIYF
cdr3_nt: TGTGCCAGCAGGCCGGGACCGATTGGAAACACCATATATTTT

v_call: TRBV12-5
clone_size: -
j_call: TRBJ1-5
d_call: -
cdr3_aa: CASGFGGYSNQPQHF
cdr3_nt: TGTGCTAGTGGTTTCGGAGGTTATAGCAATCAGCCCCAGCATTTT

v_call: TRBV6-5
clone_size: once
j_call: TRBJ1-1
d_call: -
cdr3_aa: CASSYGERGLHTEAFF
cdr3_nt: TGTGCCAGCAGTTACGGGGAGCGGGGCCTGCACACTGAAGCTTTCTTT

v_call: TRBV15
clone_size: -
j_call: TRBJ1-5
d_call: -
cdr3_aa: CATSRGGSNNQPQHF
cdr3_nt: TGTGCCACCAGCAGAGGTGGGAGTAACAATCAGCCCCAGCATTTT

v_call: TRBV19
clone_size: -
j_call: TRBJ2-1
d_call: TRBD2
cdr3_aa: CASSMGGSGIYNEQFF
cdr3_nt: TGTGCCAGTAGTATGGGTGGTAGCGGGATCTACAATGAGCAGTTCTTC

v_call: TRBV6-8
clone_size: once
j_call: TRBJ2-7
d_call: -
cdr3_aa: CASSYSAWTAQGEQYF
cdr3_nt: TGTGCCAGCAGTTACTCAGCCTGGACAGCCCAAGGGGAGCAGTACTTC

v_call: TRBV30
clone_size: once
j_call: TRBJ2-1
d_call: TRBD2
cdr3_aa: CAWGLAGGNEQFF
cdr3_nt: TGTGCCTGGGGACTAGCGGGAGGAAATGAGCAGTTCTTC

v_call: TRBV4-1
clone_size: -
j_call: TRBJ2-7
d_call: -
cdr3_aa: CASSQLGQSSYEQYF
cdr3_nt: TGCGCCAGCAGCCAGTTGGGGCAGTCGTCCTACGAGCAGTACTTC

v_call: TRBV28
clone_size: once
j_call: TRBJ2-6
d_call: TRBD1
cdr3_aa: CASIRGQGISGANVLTF
cdr3_nt: TGTGCCAGCATCCGGGGACAGGGGATCTCTGGGGCCAACGTCCTGACTTTC

v_call: TRBV20-1
clone_size: -
j_call: TRBJ1-2
d_call: -
cdr3_aa: CSARTEYGYTF
cdr3_nt: TGCAGTGCTAGGACGGAATATGGCTACACCTTC

v_call: TRBV6-1
clone_size: -
j_call: TRBJ1-1
d_call: TRBD1
cdr3_aa: CASSDRVAEAFF
cdr3_nt: TGTGCCAGCAGCGACAGGGTAGCTGAAGCTTTCTTT

v_call: TRBV7-9
clone_size: -
j_call: TRBJ1-6
d_call: -
cdr3_aa: CASSFYPRGGFVVSLHF
cdr3_nt: TGTGCCAGCAGCTTTTACCCTCGCGGAGGTTTTGTGGTATCCCTCCACTTT

v_call: TRBV6-1
clone_size: -
j_call: TRBJ2-3
d_call: TRBD1
cdr3_aa: CASSEEGQGTHTQYF
cdr3_nt: TGTGCCAGCAGTGAAGAAGGACAGGGTACCCATACGCAGTATTTT

v_call: TRBV2
clone_size: -
j_call: TRBJ2-1
d_call: -
cdr3_aa: CASGAGTYNEQFF
cdr3_nt: TGTGCCAGTGGGGCGGGCACTTACAATGAGCAGTTCTTC

v_call: TRBV7-2
clone_size: -
j_call: TRBJ1-2
d_call: -
cdr3_aa: CASSFTLTGPDGYTF
cdr3_nt: TGTGCCAGCAGCTTTACGTTAACAGGGCCTGATGGCTACACCTTC

v_call: TRBV15
clone_size: few
j_call: TRBJ1-1
d_call: -
cdr3_aa: CATSRESGREAFF
cdr3_nt: TGTGCCACCAGCAGAGAATCGGGCAGGGAAGCTTTCTTT

v_call: TRBV4-2
clone_size: -
j_call: TRBJ2-2
d_call: TRBD2
cdr3_aa: CASSQEIAGRPTGELFF
cdr3_nt: TGTGCCAGCAGCCAAGAAATAGCGGGACGTCCCACCGGGGAGCTGTTTTTT

v_call: TRBV5-6
clone_size: -
j_call: TRBJ1-1
d_call: -
cdr3_aa: CASSSRGFTEAFF
cdr3_nt: TGTGCCAGCAGTTCTCGGGGATTCACTGAAGCTTTCTTT

v_call: TRBV4-3
clone_size: -
j_call: TRBJ2-3
d_call: -
cdr3_aa: CASSQDTSTDTQYF
cdr3_nt: TGCGCCAGCAGCCAGGACACTAGCACAGATACGCAGTATTTT

v_call: TRBV5-1
clone_size: -
j_call: TRBJ2-7
d_call: -
cdr3_aa: CASSSVGRPSDEQYF
cdr3_nt: TGCGCCAGCAGCTCCGTCGGTCGACCCAGCGACGAGCAGTACTTC